These 19 T cell receptor beta chains came from one sample sequenced in a study of cytomegalovirus exposure and HLA in healthy donors. A multiplex PCR was run with 60 Vbeta primers and 13 Jbeta primers. The table came from immunoSEQ multiplex PCR; TCRdb's copy has only in-frame clones and leaves some out. The repertoire holds roughly 200,000 clones, roughly 90% seen once, with approximately 0.98% in the top ten. Sequenced input: PBMCs. Source of these receptors: a boy aged 2 to 10 in good health and CMV-seronegative.

The chain has TRBV5-1 and TRBJ2-7, with 12 bases identical to TRBD1. CDR1 SGHRS and CDR2 YFSETQ come from the germline V gene. This CDR3 contains 14 residues. The CDR3 nucleotides read TGCGCTACCAGCCGGGACAGGGGGCTCTACGAGCAGTACTTC. Encoded protein: CATSRDRGLYEQYF.

The chain combines TRBV27 with TRBJ2-1, with D uncertain. Per germline, CDR1 MNHEY and CDR2 SMNVEV (reference sequence). Trimming shortened V by 4 bases and J by 4 bases, and 14 bases separated the two germline ends. The CDR3 covers 15 residues. As DNA, the CDR3 is TGTGCCAGCAGTTCTATGGAACAGTCTTACAATGAGCAGTTCTTC. Amino acid sequence: CASSSMEQSYNEQFF.

The chain carries TRBV9 and TRBJ1-2, with TRBD1 identical over 7 bases. There are 14 residues in the CDR3. CDR1 is SGDLS, CDR2 YYNGEE, per germline. Trimming took 4 bases from V and 7 from J; bases not matched to a gene: 10. The CDR3 coding sequence is TGTGCCAGCAGCATACGACAGGGTGCCGGTGGCTACACCTTC. It encodes CASSIRQGAGGYTF.

This clone was counted only a few times. The chain is built from TRBV6-6 and TRBJ1-5; D gene unclear. CDR3 size: 12 residues. CDR1 is MNHNY and CDR2 is SVGAGI in the germline V gene (reference sequence). Trimming cost V 7 bases and J 7 bases, with 11 bases left between them. The CDR3 DNA is TGTGCCAGCAACCGAGAGGGACAGCCCCAGCATTTT. It is translated as CASNREGQPQHF.

The chain employs TRBV6-6 and TRBJ1-4, with D perhaps matching TRBD1 (5 bases). CDR1 is MNHNY, CDR2 SVGAGI, per germline (reference sequence). The CDR3 totals 15 residues. The V and J ends lost 6 bases and 2 bases respectively, with 13 bases between them. This chain's CDR3 is CASRADSQTNEKLFF. As DNA, the CDR3 is TGTGCCAGCAGGGCCGACAGCCAGACTAATGAAAAACTGTTTTTT.

The chain recombines TRBV28 with TRBJ1-2, with D maybe TRBD1 (6 bases). The CDR3 has 14 residues. Trimming removed 4 bases at V and 4 bases at J, with 13 bases between. Germline-derived CDR1 and CDR2 are MDHEN and SYDVKM. Written as DNA, the CDR3 is TGTGCCAGCAGTTACAAGGACAGCATCTATGGCTACACCTTC. Protein: CASSYKDSIYGYTF.

The CDR3 sequence is CASSFGLRNTGELFF. The CDR3 DNA reads TGTGCCAGCAGTTTCGGTCTTCGGAACACCGGGGAGCTGTTTTTT. The chain has TRBV28 and TRBJ2-2; no reliable D call. CDR3 length: 15 amino acids. The germline V gene encodes CDR1 MDHEN and CDR2 SYDVKM. V was trimmed by 3 bases and J by 1 base, leaving 9 bases between them.

V gene TRBV30 combines with J gene TRBJ1-1; the D gene is possibly TRBD1 (5 bases). From germline, CDR1 is GTSNPN and CDR2 SVGIG (reference sequence). Between the trimmed V and J ends, which lost 2 bases and 8 bases, there was a span of 12 bases. CDR3 length: 12 residues. The CDR3: CAWSSRTGEAFF. The CDR3 region has the DNA TGTGCCTGGAGTTCCCGAACAGGAGAAGCTTTCTTT.

The V gene is TRBV11-2, the J gene TRBJ2-3, with 8 bases that match TRBD1. Germline values: CDR1 SGHAT, CDR2 FQNNGV. The CDR3 is 16 amino acids. V was pared by 5 bases and J by 3 bases, with 10 bases of the junction left unmatched. Here the CDR3 DNA reads TGTGCCAGCAGCCGGCTCGACAGGGGAGGAACAGATACGCAGTATTTT. It encodes CASSRLDRGGTDTQYF.

This clone was found once. The gene calls are TRBV19 and TRBJ1-2; 7 bases are shared with TRBD1. The germline gives CDR1 LNHDA, CDR2 SQIVND (reference sequence). V was pared by 0 bases and J by 8 bases, with 9 bases of the junction left unmatched. The CDR3 contains 15 residues. For the CDR3, the DNA is TGTGCCAGTAGTATAGACCACAGGGGTGGAGGAGGCTACACCTTC. This encodes CASSIDHRGGGGYTF.

The V call is TRBV19, the J call TRBJ1-5, with D maybe TRBD1 (6 bases). Germline CDR1 is LNHDA and CDR2 is SQIVND (reference sequence). The CDR3 covers 15 residues. V was clipped by 7 bases and J by 0 bases, with 13 bases between them. The CDR3 loop reads CASTTTGNSNQPQHF. The DNA of the CDR3 is TGTGCCAGTACGACGACAGGTAATAGCAATCAGCCCCAGCATTTT.

This sequence joins TRBV15 and TRBJ2-7; 8 bases map to TRBD1. With 6 bases clipped from V and 2 bases from J, the junction kept 9 bases outside the gene matches. Germline CDR1 reads LNHNV; CDR2 reads YYDKDF (reference sequence). The CDR3 extends over 15 amino acids. The CDR3 coding sequence is TGTGCCACCAGGCCCGGACAGGGAGCCCCCTACGAGCAGTACTTC. Its translation: CATRPGQGAPYEQYF.

This sequence joins TRBV4-1 and TRBJ1-1; TRBD1 matches at 7 bases. The CDR3 consists of 15 residues. Losses at the gene ends were 1 base for V and 3 bases for J; bases not matched to a gene: 5. Germline CDR1 reads MGHRA; CDR2 reads YSYEKL. In DNA form, the CDR3 reads TGCGCCAGCAGCCAAGCGATGCAGGGGGACACTGAAGCTTTCTTT. Its translation: CASSQAMQGDTEAFF.

This clone was counted only a few times. V gene TRBV30 combines with J gene TRBJ1-4; 9 positions match TRBD1. Germline CDR1 and CDR2: GTSNPN and SVGIG (reference sequence). Trimming took 3 bases from V and 7 from J; bases not matched to a gene: 6. The CDR3 runs to 14 residues. The CDR3, as DNA: TGTGCCTGGAGGGAAACAGGGGGCACTGAAAAACTGTTTTTT. Translating gives CAWRETGGTEKLFF.

As DNA, the CDR3 is TGTGCCAGCAGCAGGAGCGGGGGGGCTTACGAGACCCAGTACTTC. This translates into CASSRSGGAYETQYF. The chain is built from TRBV6-6 and TRBJ2-5, with 10 bases aligning to TRBD2. The CDR3 has 15 amino acids. CDR1 is MNHNY, CDR2 SVGAGI, per germline (reference sequence). The V gene end was trimmed by 6 bases and the J gene end by 5 bases; junction bases not matched to a gene: 9.

This clone was recorded a few times. The chain has TRBV5-6 and TRBJ1-5; 11 bases match TRBD1. The CDR3 length is 15 residues. Trimming removed 4 bases from V and 7 bases from J; junction bases left unmatched: 7. Germline CDR1 is SGHDT and CDR2 is YYEEEE. CDR3 nucleotides: TGTGCCAGCAGCAAAGGGACAGGGGGTGTCCAGCCCCAGCATTTT. Its translation is CASSKGTGGVQPQHF.

The V and J genes are TRBV7-2 and TRBJ1-4; TRBD1 agrees at 8 bases. The CDR3 runs 14 residues. J gave up 6 bases and V 6 bases, and 6 bases lay outside the gene matches. Germline-derived CDR1 and CDR2 are SGHTA and FQGNSA. The CDR3 DNA is TGTGCCAGCAGTCCGGCAGGGGGCTATGAAAAACTGTTTTTT. It codes for CASSPAGGYEKLFF. Filled out from reference TRBV7-2 and TRBJ1-4, the complete variable domain reads GAGVSQSPSNKVTEKGKDVELRCDPISGHTALYWYRQSLGQGLEFLIYFQGNSAPDKSGLPSDRFSAERTGGSVSTLTIQRTQQEDSAVYLCASSPAGGYEKLFFGSGTQLSVL.

Only one count was recorded for this clone. The genes are TRBV7-9 and TRBJ2-7, with 9 bases identical to TRBD1. Trimming cost V 6 bases and J 4 bases; bases outside gene matches: 4. The V gene's germline CDR1 is SEHNR and CDR2 FQNEAQ (reference sequence). This CDR3 has 13 amino acids. The CDR3 coding sequence is TGTGCCAGCAGGGGGACAGGGTTTTACGAGCAGTACTTC. Protein product: CASRGTGFYEQYF.

The CDR3 is CASSPRELSSYNEQFF. The CDR3 DNA is TGTGCCAGCAGCCCAAGGGAGCTGTCCTCCTACAATGAGCAGTTCTTC. The chain links TRBV7-7 to TRBJ2-1, with D possibly matching TRBD2 (5 bases). Trimming left V 5 bases short and J 0 bases short, with 14 bases between. The germline CDR1 and CDR2 sequences are SSHAT and FNYEAQ (reference sequence). There are 16 residues in the CDR3.